This T cell receptor (beta chain) was found in a study of radiotherapy plus CTLA-4 blockade in lung cancer. Overall study: Across the patients, objective responses occurred in approximately 17%, and disease control in approximately 30%.

Focal radiation plus CTLA-4 blockade with ipilimumab was administered to patients who had chemo-refractory metastatic non-small-cell lung cancer. Data came from immunoSEQ multiplex PCR; TCRdb stores just in-frame clones and leaves some out. The data show tens of thousands of clones, approximately 76% seen once. The source is a human donor with non-small cell lung cancer who had stable disease on radiotherapy plus ipilimumab. This specimen was peripheral blood, taken from a patient treated with radiotherapy plus ipilimumab.

In DNA form, the CDR3 reads TGTGCCAGCTCAACAGGGGCGGCGGACAGTCAGCCCCAGCATTTT. Residues: CASSTGAADSQPQHF. The chain joins TRBV18 to TRBJ1-5; 7 nucleotides line up with TRBD1. The CDR3 runs 15 residues. The trim removed 5 bases at V and 6 bases at J, leaving 10 bases unmatched. Germline V lookup: CDR1 KGHSH, CDR2 LQKENI.